The next 17 T cell receptor beta chains were all read from a single sample in a study of Ad26.COV2.S vaccination and SARS-CoV-2 variants. As for treatment: around 19 received Ad26.COV2.S at low or high dose, single or two shots; a few received placebo; per-sample allocation not given. Day 63 after the first vaccine or placebo injection was the time point for sampling. TCRdb's table, derived via immunoSEQ multiplex PCR, lists solely in-frame clones and lacks some. The sample shows around 310,000 clones, 85% to 90% of them seen only once. Specimen: peripheral blood, collected in a trial of Ad26.COV2.S vaccine versus placebo. The receptors shown here come from a person aged 18-65 years who received the Ad26.COV2.S COVID-19 vaccine or a placebo.

The rearrangement joins TRBV11-2 to TRBJ2-7; the D gene could be TRBD1 or TRBD2 (5 bases each). Trimming cost V 4 bases and J 10 bases, with 17 bases left between them. Germline values: CDR1 SGHAT, CDR2 FQNNGV. There are 13 residues in the CDR3. The chain's CDR3 is CASSSGQGVPQYF. The CDR3 nucleotides read TGTGCCAGCAGCTCAGGGCAGGGAGTCCCACAGTACTTC.

This sequence joins TRBV24-1 and TRBJ2-3; TRBD2 is a possible D gene (6 bases). The CDR3 runs 13 residues. Trimming shortened V by 9 bases and J by 4 bases, and 13 bases separated the two germline ends. Per the germline V gene, CDR1 is KGHDR and CDR2 is SFDVKD. The CDR3 sequence is CATSSGGPDTQYF. CDR3 nucleotides: TGTGCCACCTCAAGCGGAGGGCCAGATACGCAGTATTTT.

The J gene is TRBJ2-3, the V gene TRBV11-2; 9 bases fit TRBD1. Germline V lookup: CDR1 SGHAT, CDR2 FQNNGV. The V gene end was trimmed by 6 bases and the J gene end by 5 bases; junction bases not matched to a gene: 12. CDR3 length: 16 residues. CDR3 bases: TGTGCCAGCAGTTCCTCCACAGGGGGCTGGGGAGATACGCAGTATTTT. Translation gives CASSSSTGGWGDTQYF. Based on the CDR3 plus reference TRBV11-2 and TRBJ2-3, the full variable domain is EAGVAQSPRYKIIEKRQSVAFWCNPISGHATLYWYQQILGQGPKLLIQFQNNGVVDDSQLPKDRFSAERLKGVDSTLKIQPAKLEDSAVYLCASSSSTGGWGDTQYFGPGTRLTVL.

The chain links TRBV6-5 to TRBJ2-5, with D uncertain. The V gene lost 1 base and the J gene lost 3 bases, with 9 bases spanning the gap. CDR3 length equals 14 residues. The germline V gene encodes CDR1 MNHEY and CDR2 SVGAGI. Here the CDR3 reads CASSYLGIEETQYF. In nucleotides, the CDR3 is TGTGCCAGCAGTTACTTGGGGATCGAAGAGACCCAGTACTTC.

The V and J genes are TRBV7-7 and TRBJ2-1, with 12 bases fitting TRBD2. Per germline, CDR1 SSHAT and CDR2 FNYEAQ (reference sequence). There are 14 residues in the CDR3. The V and J ends lost 5 bases and 9 bases, in that order; junction bases with no gene match: 5. The CDR3 here is CASSPSGGAGEQFF. For the CDR3, the DNA is TGTGCCAGCAGCCCTAGCGGGGGGGCAGGTGAGCAGTTCTTC.

This clone was recorded only once. The chain combines TRBV9 with TRBJ2-2; TRBD1 is a possible D gene (6 bases). Germline CDR1 SGDLS, CDR2 YYNGEE. This CDR3 region has 16 residues. The V end was cut by 4 bases, the J end by 7 bases, with 20 bases between. The CDR3 DNA reads as TGTGCCAGCAGCAGATACTCACAGGGTCGGGACGGGGAGCTGTTTTTT. It codes for CASSRYSQGRDGELFF.

The V and J genes are TRBV7-2 and TRBJ2-1, with 7 positions matching TRBD1. The length of the CDR3 is 17 residues. J was trimmed by 0 bases and V by 5 bases; bases with no gene match: 10. Germline-derived CDR1 and CDR2 are SGHTA and FQGNSA. In DNA form, the CDR3 reads TGTGCCAGCAGCCCCCGACAGGGATTAAGCTCCTACAATGAGCAGTTCTTC. It translates to CASSPRQGLSSYNEQFF.

This clone has only one observation. This chain joins TRBV7-7 and TRBJ2-1; 10 bases are shared with TRBD1. CDR1 SSHAT and CDR2 FNYEAQ come from the germline V gene (reference sequence). The CDR3 length is 15 residues. Unmatched junction bases numbered 9, after V lost 5 bases and J lost 8 bases. The CDR3 sequence is CASSRGTGVFDEQFF. The CDR3 region has the DNA TGTGCCAGCAGCCGTGGGACAGGGGTGTTTGATGAGCAGTTCTTC.

The rearrangement links TRBV7-2 to TRBJ2-3, with 9 bases fitting TRBD2. CDR1 and CDR2 from the germline V gene are SGHTA and FQGNSA. After removal of 2 bases from V and 1 base from J, the junction contained 7 bases not matched to a gene. The CDR3 loop spans 17 amino acids. DNA of the CDR3: TGTGCCAGCAGCTTAATTTGGGCGGGGGGGCGCACAGATACGCAGTATTTT. This encodes CASSLIWAGGRTDTQYF.

The genes are TRBV5-6 and TRBJ1-6; possible D gene TRBD1, 6 bases. The V gene's germline CDR1 is SGHDT and CDR2 YYEEEE. V was cut by 2 bases and J by 14 bases, with 14 bases left in between. The CDR3 has 13 residues. The CDR3 DNA reads TGTGCCAGCAGCTTCCTACAGGGTGTAGCCCTCCACTTT. It translates to CASSFLQGVALHF.

The chain uses TRBV4-3 and TRBJ1-5; maybe TRBD1 (5 bases). V was shortened by 0 bases and J by 0 bases, with 12 bases between the two germline ends. CDR1 and CDR2 (germline): LGHNA, YSLEER. The CDR3 contains 17 residues. The CDR3 is CASSQDLDSSSNQPQHF. The CDR3, as DNA: TGCGCCAGCAGCCAAGACCTCGACAGTTCTAGCAATCAGCCCCAGCATTTT.

The chain combines TRBV4-3 with TRBJ2-1; unclear D gene. CDR3 length equals 15 residues. CDR1 and CDR2 (germline): LGHNA, YSLEER. V lost 1 base to trimming and J lost 5 bases, with 12 bases between them. The CDR3 reads CASSQGVGGNNEQFF. The CDR3 coding sequence is TGCGCCAGCAGCCAAGGGGTAGGCGGAAACAATGAGCAGTTCTTC.

V gene TRBV5-6 combines with J gene TRBJ1-6; D ambiguous. Looked up from germline, CDR1 is SGHDT and CDR2 is YYEEEE. Trimming removed 0 bases at V and 5 bases at J, with 9 bases between. CDR3 size: 15 residues. CDR3 amino acids: CASSLELTDNSPLHF. For the CDR3, the DNA is TGTGCCAGCAGCTTGGAACTGACCGATAATTCACCCCTCCACTTT.

This rearrangement joins TRBV5-6 to TRBJ2-5; the D gene is possibly TRBD1 (6 bases). Germline assignment: CDR1 SGHDT and CDR2 YYEEEE. The V end lost 4 bases, the J end lost 5 bases, and 21 bases lay between the germline ends. The CDR3 has 16 residues. The CDR3 coding sequence is TGTGCCAGCAGCCCTTCCAGGGGAATCCAGTTGGAGACCCAGTACTTC. This translates into CASSPSRGIQLETQYF.

A note on this clone: No conserved phenylalanine or tryptophan ends this CDR3, so it is likely a read error. It is unclear where the CDR3 begins or ends on the DNA, so no DNA is shown, and the CDR3 is as TCRdb lists it. The chain combines TRBV10-3 with TRBJ1-1. Germline CDR1 ENHRY, CDR2 SYGVKD. The length of the CDR3 is 12 amino acids, counting both ends. The CDR3 region is CAISESMHRPLL.

The chain links TRBV9 to TRBJ1-5; no definite D call. Trimming took off 3 bases at V and 0 bases at J, with 10 bases between the two ends. The V gene's germline CDR1 is SGDLS and CDR2 YYNGEE. The length of the CDR3 is 15 residues. This CDR3 reads CASSGGTNSNQPQHF. Written as DNA, the CDR3 is TGTGCCAGCAGCGGAGGAACGAATAGCAATCAGCCCCAGCATTTT.

V is TRBV2 and J is TRBJ1-6; 9 nucleotides align to TRBD1. The CDR3 contains 17 residues. The V gene end was trimmed by 2 bases and the J gene end by 7 bases; junction bases not matched to a gene: 9. The V gene's germline CDR1 is SNHLY and CDR2 FYNNEI. The CDR3: CASSEWGTGLRNSPLHF. Here the CDR3 DNA reads TGTGCCAGCAGTGAATGGGGGACAGGGTTAAGGAATTCACCCCTCCACTTT. The entire variable domain, with the rest obtained from reference TRBV2 and TRBJ1-6, is as follows: EPEVTQTPSHQVTQMGQEVILRCVPISNHLYFYWYRQILGQKVEFLVSFYNNEISEKSEIFDDQFSVERPDGSNFTLKIRSTKLEDSAMYFCASSEWGTGLRNSPLHFGNGTRLTVT.